A selection of T cell receptor beta chains follows, all from one sample in a study of T cells in Graves' hyperthyroidism and ophthalmopathy. TCRdb redid the calling of the multiplex PCR reads with MiXCR, one entry per CDR3 protein. The data contain approximately 330,000 distinct CDR3 sequences, over 20% of them singletons. Input material: blood. Receptors originate from a woman in her forties or fifties with Graves' hyperthyroidism. The CDR3 runs from the conserved cysteine through the conserved F or W. D genes are given only for firm matches. Only part of the rows carry a size: once, few, many, or a class if the clone is expanded.

CDR3 DNA | CDR3 protein | V gene | CDR3 length | clone size | D gene | J gene
TGCGCCAGCAGCTTGTTAGGGACCGAAGATGAAAAACTGTTTTTT | CASSLLGTEDEKLFF | TRBV5-1 | 15 | many | . | TRBJ1-4
TGTGCCAGCAGAGGCCCGGGGGGGGGCGAGACCCAGTACTTC | CASRGPGGGETQYF | TRBV7-2 | 14 | . | TRBD2 | TRBJ2-5
TGTGCCAGCAGTTACTACAGGGACGCCGGGGAGCTGTTTTTT | CASSYYRDAGELFF | TRBV11-2 | 14 | . | . | TRBJ2-2
TGCAGTGCTAGACAGGCGGACTATGGCTACACCTTC | CSARQADYGYTF | TRBV20-1 | 12 | . | . | TRBJ1-2
TGTGCCAGCAGTGAAGGACAGAGCCCAGATACGCAGTATTTT | CASSEGQSPDTQYF | TRBV6-1 | 14 | . | . | TRBJ2-3
TGTGCCAGCAGATCTTCGACAGATAGCAATCAGCCCCAGCATTTT | CASRSSTDSNQPQHF | TRBV7-9 | 15 | . | . | TRBJ1-5
TGTGCCAGCAGCCGGAGGAGAGACGAGCAGTACTTC | CASSRRRDEQYF | TRBV3-1 | 12 | many | . | TRBJ2-7
TGTGCCAGCAGCAGACTCGGGGTGCGATACGAGCAGTACTTC | CASSRLGVRYEQYF | TRBV28 | 14 | few | . | TRBJ2-7
TGCGCCAGCAGACAGGTTTCTACCGGGGAGCTGTTTTTT | CASRQVSTGELFF | TRBV10-1 | 13 | . | . | TRBJ2-2
TGCAGTCCCCTCCGACAGCAGACCGGGGAGCTGTTTTTT | CSPLRQQTGELFF | TRBV20-1 | 13 | . | . | TRBJ2-2
TGTGCCAGCAGTCCCCGGCTCACTACCTACGAGCAGTACTTC | CASSPRLTTYEQYF | TRBV28 | 14 | many | . | TRBJ2-7
TGTGCCAGCAGTGAAGCCGACTTTGGGCCCCAGCATTTT | CASSEADFGPQHF | TRBV6-1 | 13 | . | . | TRBJ1-5
TGTGCCAGCAGTTTGACCCGGGTCCTCTACCCAATAGGAACTAACTATGGCTACACCTTC | CASSLTRVLYPIGTNYGYTF | TRBV27 | 20 | few | . | TRBJ1-2
TGTGCCAGCAGTTACTCGTTGGACAGGGCCTCTGGCAGGGTTCAAGAGACCCAGTACTTC | CASSYSLDRASGRVQETQYF | TRBV6-6 | 20 | many | TRBD1 | TRBJ2-5
TGTGCCAGCAGCTTAGGGACTCCCCGCGGAGATACGCAGTATTTT | CASSLGTPRGDTQYF | TRBV7-9 | 15 | many | . | TRBJ2-3
TGTGCCAGCAGCCCCCCACGGGGAAAACTGTTTTTT | CASSPPRGKLFF | TRBV28 | 12 | many | . | TRBJ1-4
TGTGCCAGCAGTAACGCCGGGGAGCTGTTTTTT | CASSNAGELFF | TRBV6-1 | 11 | few | . | TRBJ2-2
TGTGCCAGCAGCTTGGTTTTCGCAGACTTCTCTGGGGCCAACGTCCTGACTTTC | CASSLVFADFSGANVLTF | TRBV5-5 | 18 | few | . | TRBJ2-6
TGCAGTGTGATAAGCGGGAGGGCCTCGAACAATGAGCAGTTCTTC | CSVISGRASNNEQFF | TRBV20-1 | 15 | few | TRBD2 | TRBJ2-1
TGTGCCAGCAGGAGTATGATGGGGGGCACTGAAGCTTTCTTT | CASRSMMGGTEAFF | TRBV6-1 | 14 | many | . | TRBJ1-1
TGTGCCAGTAGTGTGGGACAGGTCCCAACTAATGAAAAACTGTTTTTT | CASSVGQVPTNEKLFF | TRBV19 | 16 | . | TRBD1 | TRBJ1-4
TGTGCCGGGGACAGGGGGAACCCATCCGGGGAGCTGTTTTTT | CAGDRGNPSGELFF | TRBV2 | 14 | many | TRBD1 | TRBJ2-2
TGTGCCAGCAAAGGGGCAGGCGGTGTCTTAAAGGAAGCTTTCTTT | CASKGAGGVLKEAFF | TRBV2 | 15 | many | . | TRBJ1-1
TGTGCCAGCTGGGAATCCGGAACCTACGAGCAGTACTTC | CASWESGTYEQYF | TRBV27 | 13 | few | . | TRBJ2-7
TGTGCCAGCAGTTTAGTCGAGCGGGGGGCCCTACATGACAATGAGCAGTTCTTC | CASSLVERGALHDNEQFF | TRBV28 | 18 | many | TRBD2 | TRBJ2-1